One T cell receptor (beta chain) is described in this entry. Its antigen remains unidentified. Trimming removed 1 base at V and 7 bases at J, with 17 bases between. The V gene's germline CDR1 is LNHNV and CDR2 YYDKDF (reference sequence). This CDR3 comprises 15 residues. This entry belongs to a study of early T cells in non-severe SARS-CoV-2 infection. At the level of the study: Investigators sequenced bulk RNA drawn from unsorted whole blood, and chains remained unpaired.

Unique molecular identifiers were affixed to single, distinct cDNA molecules. TCRdb reprocessed the 5' RACE reads via MiXCR and lists one record per CDR3 protein. The sample shows 75,000 to 90,000 distinct CDR3 sequences, roughly 5.7% of them seen only once. Whole-study findings and limits: VDJdb-based annotation leaned toward anti-spike CD8 responses and missed private and CD4 specificities.

Sequencing was carried out using whole blood. The rearrangement links TRBV15 to TRBJ2-7; D is unresolved. The receptor was isolated from an adult who was a healthcare worker with PCR-confirmed SARS-CoV-2 infection or an uninfected control (not recorded which). CDR3 residues: CATSRGVQRMGEQYF. The CDR3 DNA reads TGTGCCACCAGCAGAGGAGTTCAGAGGATGGGGGAGCAGTACTTC.